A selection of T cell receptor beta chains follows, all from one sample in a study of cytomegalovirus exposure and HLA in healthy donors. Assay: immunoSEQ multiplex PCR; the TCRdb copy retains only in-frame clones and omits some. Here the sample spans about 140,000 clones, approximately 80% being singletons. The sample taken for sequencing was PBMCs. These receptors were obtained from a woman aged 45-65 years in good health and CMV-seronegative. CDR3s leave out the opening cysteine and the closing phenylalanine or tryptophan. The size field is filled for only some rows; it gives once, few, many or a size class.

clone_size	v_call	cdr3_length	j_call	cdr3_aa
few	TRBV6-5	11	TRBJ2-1	ASSASSDNEQF
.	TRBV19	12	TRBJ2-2	ASSTDRNTGELF
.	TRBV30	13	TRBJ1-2	AWTQRDRGRCGYT
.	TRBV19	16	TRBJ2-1	ASTTGGRGVRVLNEQF
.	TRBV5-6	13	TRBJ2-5	ASSGLAGAQETQY
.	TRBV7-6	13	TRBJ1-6	ASSLEGRAGSPLH
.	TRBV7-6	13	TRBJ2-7	ASSPGTSGAYEQY
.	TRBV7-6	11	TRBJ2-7	ASSPREGGEQY
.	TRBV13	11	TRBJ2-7	ASSFIAPSEQY
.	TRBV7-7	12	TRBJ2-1	ASSQDRAPDEQF
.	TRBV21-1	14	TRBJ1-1	ASSSKGWKGDTEAF
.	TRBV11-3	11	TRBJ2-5	ASSLDSTETQY
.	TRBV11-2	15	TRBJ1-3	ASSSILQGDSGNTIY
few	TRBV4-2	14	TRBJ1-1	ASSQDSPEGNTEAF
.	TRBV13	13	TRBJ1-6	ASSLGQGYNSPLH
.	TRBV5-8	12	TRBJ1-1	ASSTDRGDAEAF